The next 32 T cell receptor beta chains were all read from a single sample in a study of OX40 agonist ivuxolimab in advanced cancers. TCRdb keeps only in-frame clones here, not all; method: immunoSEQ multiplex PCR. The sample shows about 52,000 clones, roughly nine tenths of them seen only once. The source material was CD4+ or CD8+ T cells sorted from blood, sampled in a trial of the OX40 agonist ivuxolimab. These receptors were collected from an adult with an advanced solid tumor such as melanoma, head and neck, liver or kidney cancer.

The V gene is TRBV6-1, the J gene TRBJ2-3; TRBD1 agrees at 10 bases. CDR3 length equals 15 residues. Germline V gene sequence: CDR1 MNHNS, CDR2 SASEGT. Losses at the gene ends were 3 bases for V and 5 bases for J; bases not matched to a gene: 5. Here the CDR3 reads CASSDRDRGLDTQYF. DNA of the CDR3: TGTGCCAGCAGTGACCGGGACAGGGGCCTAGATACGCAGTATTTT.

The chain uses TRBV6-5 and TRBJ1-1; maybe TRBD1 (5 bases). V was cut by 2 bases and J by 8 bases, with 18 bases left in between. This CDR3 region has 15 residues. Looked up from germline, CDR1 is MNHEY and CDR2 is SVGAGI. The CDR3 region has the DNA TGTGCCAGCAGTTACAACACGGGTGCAGGGCTCGAAGCTTTCTTT. Protein product: CASSYNTGAGLEAFF.

The chain carries TRBV25-1 and TRBJ1-2, with D perhaps TRBD1 (5 bases). The CDR3 consists of 15 residues. Trimming pared 2 bases from V and 0 bases from J, leaving 10 bases between. Germline CDR1 is MGHDK and CDR2 is SYGVNS. CDR3 sequence reads: CASSEAGRANYGYTF. CDR3 sequence (DNA): TGTGCCAGCAGTGAAGCAGGGAGAGCTAACTATGGCTACACCTTC.

This chain uses TRBV7-3 with TRBJ1-1; D unclear. Trimming cost V 1 base and J 1 base, with 4 bases left between them. Per germline, CDR1 SGHTA and CDR2 FQGTGA. This CDR3 is built from 13 residues. The CDR3: CASSLNRNTEAFF. CDR3 DNA: TGTGCCAGCAGCTTAAATAGGAACACTGAAGCTTTCTTT. The full variable domain, with the rest looked up from reference TRBV7-3 and TRBJ1-1, is GAGVSQTPSNKVTEKGKYVELRCDPISGHTALYWYRQSLGQGPEFLIYFQGTGAADDSGLPNDRFFAVRPEGSVSTLKIQRTERGDSAVYLCASSLNRNTEAFFGQGTRLTVV.

CDR3: CASSPGASGGLETQYF. CDR3 bases: TGTGCCAGCAGCCCCGGTGCTAGCGGGGGGTTGGAGACCCAGTACTTC. V and J are TRBV9 and TRBJ2-5; 11 nucleotides match TRBD2. V shed 4 bases, J shed 5 bases, and the junction held 10 bases outside the gene matches. Germline V CDR1 and CDR2: SGDLS, YYNGEE. The CDR3 is 16 amino acids.

The V gene is TRBV6-1, the J gene TRBJ1-3; 7 nucleotides line up with TRBD1. The CDR3 runs to 18 residues. V was pared by 3 bases and J by 2 bases, with 13 bases of the junction left unmatched. The V gene's germline CDR1 is MNHNS and CDR2 SASEGT. The CDR3 nucleotides read TGTGCCAGCAGTGACGGATTAAGGGGACAGATACCTGGAAACACCATATATTTT. Amino acids: CASSDGLRGQIPGNTIYF.

Here the CDR3 DNA reads TGTGCCAGCAGTGACCCCGCGGAGGGGACCCAGTACTTC. Amino acids: CASSDPAEGTQYF. The chain links TRBV6-1 to TRBJ2-5, with a possible D match to TRBD2 (6 bases). There are 13 residues in the CDR3. Trimming left V 3 bases short and J 7 bases short, with 12 bases between. Germline CDR1 reads MNHNS; CDR2 reads SASEGT.

The V call is TRBV9, the J call TRBJ2-1, with 8 bases aligning to TRBD2. The CDR3 spans 15 residues. With 4 bases clipped from V and 3 bases from J, the junction kept 6 bases outside the gene matches. Per germline, CDR1 SGDLS and CDR2 YYNGEE. For the CDR3, the DNA is TGTGCCAGCAGCCCACTAGCGGACTTCTACAATGAGCAGTTCTTC. Translating it yields CASSPLADFYNEQFF.

This clone is labeled as medium-sized. This chain joins TRBV11-2 and TRBJ1-1; D not resolved. The CDR3 is made up of 15 amino acids. The germline gives CDR1 SGHAT, CDR2 FQNNGV. V gave up 2 bases and J gave up 1 base, with 11 bases separating them. Here the CDR3 DNA reads TGTGCCAGCAGCTTAACAGATTCTGGGAACACTGAAGCTTTCTTT. Encoded protein: CASSLTDSGNTEAFF.

The rearrangement joins TRBV6-6 to TRBJ1-5; the match to TRBD1 covers 8 bases. The CDR3 contains 15 residues. V trimming: 6 bases; J trimming: 2 bases; junction bases outside the gene matches: 6. The germline CDR1 and CDR2 sequences are MNHNY and SVGAGI (reference sequence). CDR3 loop: CASSKDREGNQPQHF. CDR3 nucleotides: TGTGCCAGCAGCAAGGACAGGGAGGGCAATCAGCCCCAGCATTTT.

This chain connects TRBV23-1 to TRBJ2-6, with a weak D call TRBD1 (6 bases). TRBV23-1 is flagged as an ORF with uncertain function. V lost 11 bases and J 0 bases, leaving 17 bases between the germline ends. This CDR3 comprises 16 residues. Here the CDR3 DNA reads TGCGCCCGAATAGGGGGAAGGGGCTCTGGGGCCAACGTCCTGACTTTC. It yields the protein CARIGGRGSGANVLTF.

The chain recombines TRBV18 with TRBJ2-2; 7 bases are a match to TRBD1. The CDR3 sequence is 18 residues long. Losses at the gene ends were 3 bases for V and 1 base for J; bases not matched to a gene: 11. Germline V gene lookup returns CDR1 KGHSH and CDR2 LQKENI. CDR3 DNA sequence: TGTGCCAGCTCACCCATAATTCAGGGACAGCAGAACACCGGGGAGCTGTTTTTT. As protein: CASSPIIQGQQNTGELFF.

The J gene is TRBJ2-2, the V gene TRBV10-3; 9 nucleotides line up with TRBD1. Germline loops: CDR1 ENHRY, CDR2 SYGVKD. The ends lost 7 bases at V and 0 bases at J; junction bases unmatched: 3. The CDR3 is 15 residues long. CDR3: CAITGQGPNTGELFF. Here the CDR3 DNA reads TGTGCCATCACGGGACAGGGACCGAACACCGGGGAGCTGTTTTTT.

This chain connects TRBV6-1 to TRBJ2-1; D remains unclear. The CDR3 extends over 14 amino acids. Trimming took off 4 bases at V and 9 bases at J, with 16 bases between the two ends. The germline V gene encodes CDR1 MNHNS and CDR2 SASEGT. CDR3 sequence reads: CASSAETSFGEQFF. In DNA form, the CDR3 reads TGTGCCAGCAGTGCAGAGACAAGTTTTGGTGAGCAGTTCTTC.

The gene calls are TRBV12-5 and TRBJ1-5; 7 bases map to TRBD1. The trim removed 5 bases at V and 5 bases at J, leaving 3 bases unmatched. CDR1 is LGHNT, CDR2 FRNRAP, per germline. The CDR3 covers 13 residues. CDR3 coding DNA: TGTGCTAGTGGTCCGGACAGGTATCAGCCCCAGCATTTT. Translation gives CASGPDRYQPQHF.

The chain carries TRBV7-8 and TRBJ2-5; TRBD2 agrees at 13 bases. This CDR3 comprises 17 residues. In germline, CDR1 is SGHVS, CDR2 FQNEAQ. The trim removed 0 bases at V and 2 bases at J, leaving 3 bases unmatched. The CDR3 loop reads CASSLAGLAGVQETQYF. In DNA form, the CDR3 reads TGTGCCAGCAGCTTAGCCGGACTAGCGGGGGTACAAGAGACCCAGTACTTC.

The J gene is TRBJ1-6, the V gene TRBV19; TRBD1 might be the D (5 bases). The CDR3 is 14 residues long. Between the trimmed V and J ends, which lost 6 bases and 3 bases, there was a span of 9 bases. The germline V gene encodes CDR1 LNHDA and CDR2 SQIVND (reference sequence). CDR3 protein: CASRQENYNSPLHF. As DNA, the CDR3 is TGTGCCAGTAGACAGGAAAACTATAATTCACCCCTCCACTTT.

The table lists this clone with a few counts. J is TRBJ1-6 and V is TRBV10-3, with D tentatively TRBD1 (5 bases). Trimming pared 6 bases from V and 7 bases from J, leaving 10 bases between. CDR3 length: 13 amino acids. The germline CDR1 and CDR2 sequences are ENHRY and SYGVKD. The CDR3 coding sequence is TGTGCCATCAGGGGGGGGGTAAATTCACCCCTCCACTTT. Encoded protein: CAIRGGVNSPLHF.

The chain is built from TRBV9 and TRBJ2-7; 10 nucleotides align to TRBD1. The ends lost 4 bases at V and 3 bases at J; junction bases unmatched: 4. CDR1 and CDR2 from the germline V gene are SGDLS and YYNGEE. The CDR3 length is 14 residues. The CDR3: CASSTGQGFYEQYF. In DNA form, the CDR3 reads TGTGCCAGCAGCACGGGACAGGGGTTCTACGAGCAGTACTTC.

This chain connects TRBV18 to TRBJ1-1; D gene uncertain. V shed 6 bases and J shed 5 bases, with 10 bases lying between them. The CDR3 consists of 12 residues. Per germline, CDR1 KGHSH and CDR2 LQKENI. CDR3 nucleotide sequence: TGTGCCAGCTCGGTGGGGTCAACTGAAGCTTTCTTT. Protein: CASSVGSTEAFF. Full variable domain (outside the CDR3, taken from reference TRBV18 and TRBJ1-1): NAGVMQNPRHLVRRRGQEARLRCSPMKGHSHVYWYRQLPEEGLKFMVYLQKENIIDESGMPKERFSAEFPKEGPSILRIQQVVRGDSAAYFCASSVGSTEAFFGQGTRLTVV.

V and J are TRBV11-2 and TRBJ1-1, with a tentative D call TRBD1 (5 bases). CDR3 size: 14 residues. Germline-derived CDR1 and CDR2 are SGHAT and FQNNGV. V gave up 1 base and J gave up 7 bases, with 13 bases separating them. CDR3 DNA: TGTGCCAGCAGCTTAGCTGGGGGGGAGAATGAAGCTTTCTTT. Amino acids: CASSLAGGENEAFF.

The CDR3 sequence: CASSIRTGGTGELFF. The CDR3, as DNA: TGTGCCAGTAGTATAAGGACAGGGGGGACCGGGGAGCTGTTTTTT. The chain has TRBV19 and TRBJ2-2; 10 positions match TRBD1. The germline V gene encodes CDR1 LNHDA and CDR2 SQIVND (reference sequence). The trim removed 2 bases at V and 5 bases at J, leaving 2 bases unmatched. There are 15 residues in the CDR3.

The chain links TRBV18 to TRBJ2-5; D may be TRBD2 (5 bases). V lost 6 bases, J lost 2 bases, and 13 bases lay in between. The CDR3 is made up of 14 amino acids. CDR1 is KGHSH, CDR2 LQKENI, per germline. The CDR3 coding sequence is TGTGCCAGCTCGAGATGGGGAGCTCAAGAGACCCAGTACTTC. It encodes CASSRWGAQETQYF.

V and J are TRBV7-6 and TRBJ1-4, with 7 bases aligning to TRBD1. The CDR3 sequence is 14 residues long. With V trimmed by 5 bases and J by 7 bases, 7 bases remained unmatched. Per germline, CDR1 SGHVS and CDR2 FNYEAQ. CDR3 loop: CASSPTGVGEKLFF. CDR3 bases: TGTGCCAGCAGCCCCACAGGGGTCGGTGAAAAACTGTTTTTT.

The V gene is TRBV5-4, the J gene TRBJ2-7; TRBD1 is a possible D gene (6 bases). The germline CDR1 and CDR2 sequences are SGHNT and YYREEE (reference sequence). CDR3 length equals 15 residues. The V end lost 4 bases, the J end lost 0 bases, and 14 bases lay between the germline ends. In DNA, the CDR3 is TGTGCCAGCAGCCGGACAGCCGATAGCTCCTACGAGCAGTACTTC. Its translation: CASSRTADSSYEQYF.

The chain carries TRBV10-3 and TRBJ2-7; the D gene could be TRBD1 or TRBD2 (5 bases each). The CDR3 covers 14 residues. The ends were cut back, 2 bases at V and 6 bases at J, with 14 bases in the middle. The germline CDR1 and CDR2 sequences are ENHRY and SYGVKD. The CDR3 bases are TGTGCCATCAGTGAGGGGGGAATCTCCGGCGAGCAGTACTTC. This sequence encodes CAISEGGISGEQYF.

This chain links TRBV10-1 with TRBJ1-2; possible D gene TRBD1, 6 bases. Germline CDR1 is WNHNN and CDR2 is SYGVQD (reference sequence). The CDR3 runs to 14 residues. Trimming left V 11 bases short and J 0 bases short, with 16 bases between. This chain's CDR3 is CALSEDSTNYGYTF. The DNA for the CDR3 is TGCGCCCTGTCTGAGGACAGCACTAACTATGGCTACACCTTC.

This rearrangement joins TRBV19 to TRBJ2-3; D may be TRBD2 (6 bases). Germline CDR1 and CDR2: LNHDA and SQIVND (reference sequence). The CDR3 spans 14 residues. Trimming removed 1 base from V and 6 bases from J, with 11 bases in between. The CDR3 spells CASSIGTGEDTQYF. The CDR3 coding sequence is TGTGCCAGTAGTATAGGCACGGGGGAGGATACGCAGTATTTT.

The chain couples TRBV6-6 to TRBJ2-7; D is unclear. V was shortened by 2 bases and J by 2 bases, with 7 bases between the two germline ends. The CDR3 is made up of 13 amino acids. CDR1 MNHNY and CDR2 SVGAGI come from the germline V gene (reference sequence). As DNA, the CDR3 is TGTGCCAGCAGTTACCCGTCCCCCTACGAGCAGTACTTC. This translates into CASSYPSPYEQYF.

J is TRBJ1-3 and V is TRBV10-3, with TRBD1 as a possible D gene (6 bases). The germline gives CDR1 ENHRY, CDR2 SYGVKD. The V gene lost 7 bases and the J gene lost 0 bases, with 13 bases spanning the gap. The CDR3 spans 15 residues. The CDR3 reads CAITQDSSSGNTIYF. The CDR3 DNA reads TGTGCCATCACCCAGGACAGTTCCTCTGGAAACACCATATATTTT.

This clone was seen once. The rearrangement uses TRBV6-5 and TRBJ1-5; a possible D gene is TRBD1 (6 bases). The length of the CDR3 is 13 residues. Germline CDR1 MNHEY, CDR2 SVGAGI. V was shortened by 7 bases and J by 2 bases, with 9 bases between the two germline ends. The DNA of the CDR3 is TGTGCCAGCAAGAGGGGGGGCAATCAGCCCCAGCATTTT. Protein sequence: CASKRGGNQPQHF.

The CDR3 region has the DNA TGTGCCAGCTCACCAGGGGAGATCCAAGAGACCCAGTACTTC. Its translation is CASSPGEIQETQYF. V is TRBV18 and J is TRBJ2-5, with D perhaps matching TRBD2 (5 bases). CDR1 and CDR2 (germline): KGHSH, LQKENI. CDR3 length equals 14 residues. The V and J ends lost 2 bases and 1 base respectively, with 8 bases between them.